Below are 6 T cell receptor beta chains sequenced from a single sample in a study of CD8 T cells in Susac syndrome. RNA amounts of roughly 0.45 to 1 ug underwent reverse transcription with random hexamers. A single record per CDR3 protein comes from TCRdb applying MiXCR to the immunoSEQ multiplex PCR reads. This sample has a few hundred thousand distinct CDR3 sequences, with approximately 85% found just once. Sample: CD8+ T cells from PBMCs. All receptors derive from a human donor with multiple sclerosis.

The chain links TRBV28 to TRBJ2-3; the match to TRBD1 covers 8 bases. The CDR3 spans 16 residues. The V gene's germline CDR1 is MDHEN and CDR2 SYDVKM. V lost 2 bases, J lost 1 base, and 5 bases stayed unmatched. DNA of the CDR3: TGTGCCAGCAGTTTACCGACAGGGGTGGGCACAGATACGCAGTATTTT. Its protein is CASSLPTGVGTDTQYF. Supplemented by reference TRBV28 and TRBJ2-3, the full variable domain reads DVKVTQSSRYLVKRTGEKVFLECVQDMDHENMFWYRQDPGLGLRLIYFSYDVKMKEKGDIPEGYSVSREKKERFSLILESASTNQTSMYLCASSLPTGVGTDTQYFGPGTRLTVL.

The chain joins TRBV27 to TRBJ1-4; 8 positions match TRBD1. Germline loops: CDR1 MNHEY, CDR2 SMNVEV (reference sequence). J was trimmed by 4 bases and V by 4 bases; bases with no gene match: 5. This CDR3 contains 15 residues. The CDR3 bases are TGTGCCAGCAGTTGGGGGACAGGTGTTAATGAAAAACTGTTTTTT. Translated, it gives CASSWGTGVNEKLFF. Filled out from reference TRBV27 and TRBJ1-4, the complete variable domain reads EAQVTQNPRYLITVTGKKLTVTCSQNMNHEYMSWYRQDPGLGLRQIYYSMNVEVTDKGDVPEGYKVSRKEKRNFPLILESPSPNQTSLYFCASSWGTGVNEKLFFGSGTQLSVL.

This chain uses TRBV4-1 with TRBJ2-1, with D maybe TRBD2 (7 bases). CDR3 length equals 16 residues. The V end lost 1 base, the J end lost 7 bases, and 17 bases lay between the germline ends. Germline V gene data show CDR1 as MGHRA and CDR2 as YSYEKL. For the CDR3, the DNA is TGCGCCAGCAGCCAAGGGGGAAAGGGGGGGCTGAATGAGCAGTTCTTC. This translates into CASSQGGKGGLNEQFF.

This clonotype was seen a few times. An end of the junction does not agree with germline; a read error may underlie this. V and J are TRBV4-3 and TRBJ2-7; TRBD2 matches 13 bases. CDR1 and CDR2 (germline): LGHNA, YSLEER. CDR3 size: 17 residues. CDR3 sequence reads: CASSHELTSGRVYEQYF. CDR3 in DNA: TGCGCCAGCAGCCATGAGCTTACTAGCGGGAGGGTATACGAGCAATACTTC.

Regarding this clonotype: At one end the junction does not follow the germline gene, possibly because of a read error. The V gene is TRBV7-9, the J gene TRBJ2-5; TRBD1 agrees at 10 bases. The CDR3 has 14 residues. CDR1 SEHNR and CDR2 FQNEAQ come from the germline V gene (reference sequence). CDR3 in amino acids: CARSAGTGEETQYF. CDR3 bases: TGTGCCCGCAGCGCAGGGACAGGGGAAGAGACCCAGTACTTC.

The V gene is TRBV29-1, the J gene TRBJ1-1; unclear D gene. This CDR3 comprises 10 residues. V was pared by 3 bases and J by 4 bases, with 3 bases between. Germline lookup yields CDR1 SQVTM and CDR2 ANQGSEA. CDR3 coding DNA: TGCAGCGTTGATATCACTGAAGCTTTCTTT. Its protein product is CSVDITEAFF.